Below, 9 T cell receptor beta chains from the same sample are listed, as sequenced in a study of control samples from healthy donors and cancer patients. Assay: immunoSEQ multiplex PCR; the TCRdb copy retains only in-frame clones and omits some. The table shows around 22,000 clones, with more than 80% occurring only once. Input material: PBMCs. The receptors were sampled from a man in his 60s with head and neck cancer.

The chain recombines TRBV11-1 with TRBJ1-1, with D maybe TRBD1 (5 bases). The germline V gene has CDR1 SGHAT and CDR2 FQDESV (reference sequence). There are 13 residues in the CDR3. The ends were cut back, 3 bases at V and 4 bases at J, with 9 bases in the middle. The CDR3 loop reads CASSFGATTEAFF. In DNA, the CDR3 is TGTGCCAGCAGCTTCGGGGCGACCACTGAAGCTTTCTTT.

CDR3 protein: CATSSGRVYNEQFF. The DNA for the CDR3 is TGTGCCACCTCTAGCGGGAGAGTCTACAATGAGCAGTTCTTC. The chain is built from TRBV24-1 and TRBJ2-1; 10 bases line up with TRBD2. Germline V gives CDR1 KGHDR, CDR2 SFDVKD. This CDR3 contains 14 residues. Trimming took 9 bases from V and 3 from J; bases not matched to a gene: 4.

V gene TRBV15 combines with J gene TRBJ2-5, with D hard to call. V gave up 0 bases and J gave up 3 bases, with 8 bases separating them. Germline loops: CDR1 LNHNV, CDR2 YYDKDF (reference sequence). This CDR3 spans 14 amino acids. CDR3 amino acids: CATSRDRAEETQYF. Written as DNA, the CDR3 is TGTGCCACCAGCAGAGATCGGGCGGAAGAGACCCAGTACTTC. The full variable domain, with the rest looked up from reference TRBV15 and TRBJ2-5, is DAMVIQNPRYQVTQFGKPVTLSCSQTLNHNVMYWYQQKSSQAPKLLFHYYDKDFNNEADTPDNFQSRRPNTSFCFLDIRSPGLGDTAMYLCATSRDRAEETQYFGPGTRLLVL.

CDR3 loop: CASSVGGEGTGELFF. Here the CDR3 DNA reads TGTGCCAGCAGCGTGGGAGGGGAGGGCACCGGGGAGCTGTTTTTT. This rearrangement joins TRBV9 to TRBJ2-2; TRBD2 agrees at 7 bases. Germline trimming cut 2 bases from V and 4 bases from J; bases unmatched to any gene: 5. The CDR3 runs to 15 residues. Germline assignment: CDR1 SGDLS and CDR2 YYNGEE.

V gene TRBV18 combines with J gene TRBJ2-7; 9 bases are a match to TRBD1. Germline V gives CDR1 KGHSH, CDR2 LQKENI. This CDR3 is 14 amino acids long. Losses at the gene ends were 6 bases for V and 4 bases for J; bases not matched to a gene: 7. The CDR3 sequence is CASSPTGGTYEQYF. In DNA form, the CDR3 reads TGTGCCAGCTCGCCGACAGGGGGTACGTACGAGCAGTACTTC. The entire variable domain, with the rest obtained from reference TRBV18 and TRBJ2-7, is as follows: NAGVMQNPRHLVRRRGQEARLRCSPMKGHSHVYWYRQLPEEGLKFMVYLQKENIIDESGMPKERFSAEFPKEGPSILRIQQVVRGDSAAYFCASSPTGGTYEQYFGPGTRLTVT.

The chain carries TRBV4-1 and TRBJ2-7; 9 positions agree with TRBD1. Trimming cost V 2 bases and J 2 bases; bases outside gene matches: 1. This CDR3 contains 14 residues. Germline CDR1 MGHRA, CDR2 YSYEKL. CDR3 in amino acids: CASSQRDRAYEQYF. Written as DNA, the CDR3 is TGCGCCAGCAGCCAACGGGACAGGGCCTACGAGCAGTACTTC.

V is TRBV5-1 and J is TRBJ2-7, with TRBD1 matching over 12 bases. The CDR3 loop spans 14 amino acids. J was trimmed by 5 bases and V by 6 bases; bases with no gene match: 6. The germline CDR1 and CDR2 sequences are SGHRS and YFSETQ. CDR3 loop: CASNRDRGQNEQYF. CDR3 in DNA: TGCGCCAGCAACCGGGACAGGGGGCAAAACGAGCAGTACTTC.

This chain uses TRBV9 with TRBJ1-1; 7 positions match TRBD1. The germline V gene encodes CDR1 SGDLS and CDR2 YYNGEE. J lost 0 bases, V lost 5 bases, and 4 bases had no gene match. The CDR3 has 14 amino acids. CDR3 in amino acids: CASRRDSMNTEAFF. For the CDR3, the DNA is TGTGCCAGCAGGAGGGACAGCATGAACACTGAAGCTTTCTTT.

This clone showed up just once. This rearrangement joins TRBV27 to TRBJ2-7; 8 bases are shared with TRBD2. Germline loops: CDR1 MNHEY, CDR2 SMNVEV (reference sequence). The CDR3 has 15 amino acids. The trim removed 7 bases at V and 7 bases at J, leaving 15 bases unmatched. CDR3 nucleotide sequence: TGTGCCAGCACTGTAGAGCGGGAGTCGACGGGTGAGCAGTACGTC. Its protein is CASTVERESTGEQYV.